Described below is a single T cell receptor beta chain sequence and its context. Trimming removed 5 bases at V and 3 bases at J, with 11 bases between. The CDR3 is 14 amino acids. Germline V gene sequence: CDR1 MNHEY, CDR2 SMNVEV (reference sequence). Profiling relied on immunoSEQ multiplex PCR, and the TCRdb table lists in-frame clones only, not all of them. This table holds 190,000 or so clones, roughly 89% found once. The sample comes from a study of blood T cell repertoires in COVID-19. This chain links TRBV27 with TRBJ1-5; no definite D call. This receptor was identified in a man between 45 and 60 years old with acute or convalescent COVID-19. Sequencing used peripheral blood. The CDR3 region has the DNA TGTGCCAGCAGTCCAGGACTAGACAATCAGCCCCAGCATTTT. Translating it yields CASSPGLDNQPQHF.